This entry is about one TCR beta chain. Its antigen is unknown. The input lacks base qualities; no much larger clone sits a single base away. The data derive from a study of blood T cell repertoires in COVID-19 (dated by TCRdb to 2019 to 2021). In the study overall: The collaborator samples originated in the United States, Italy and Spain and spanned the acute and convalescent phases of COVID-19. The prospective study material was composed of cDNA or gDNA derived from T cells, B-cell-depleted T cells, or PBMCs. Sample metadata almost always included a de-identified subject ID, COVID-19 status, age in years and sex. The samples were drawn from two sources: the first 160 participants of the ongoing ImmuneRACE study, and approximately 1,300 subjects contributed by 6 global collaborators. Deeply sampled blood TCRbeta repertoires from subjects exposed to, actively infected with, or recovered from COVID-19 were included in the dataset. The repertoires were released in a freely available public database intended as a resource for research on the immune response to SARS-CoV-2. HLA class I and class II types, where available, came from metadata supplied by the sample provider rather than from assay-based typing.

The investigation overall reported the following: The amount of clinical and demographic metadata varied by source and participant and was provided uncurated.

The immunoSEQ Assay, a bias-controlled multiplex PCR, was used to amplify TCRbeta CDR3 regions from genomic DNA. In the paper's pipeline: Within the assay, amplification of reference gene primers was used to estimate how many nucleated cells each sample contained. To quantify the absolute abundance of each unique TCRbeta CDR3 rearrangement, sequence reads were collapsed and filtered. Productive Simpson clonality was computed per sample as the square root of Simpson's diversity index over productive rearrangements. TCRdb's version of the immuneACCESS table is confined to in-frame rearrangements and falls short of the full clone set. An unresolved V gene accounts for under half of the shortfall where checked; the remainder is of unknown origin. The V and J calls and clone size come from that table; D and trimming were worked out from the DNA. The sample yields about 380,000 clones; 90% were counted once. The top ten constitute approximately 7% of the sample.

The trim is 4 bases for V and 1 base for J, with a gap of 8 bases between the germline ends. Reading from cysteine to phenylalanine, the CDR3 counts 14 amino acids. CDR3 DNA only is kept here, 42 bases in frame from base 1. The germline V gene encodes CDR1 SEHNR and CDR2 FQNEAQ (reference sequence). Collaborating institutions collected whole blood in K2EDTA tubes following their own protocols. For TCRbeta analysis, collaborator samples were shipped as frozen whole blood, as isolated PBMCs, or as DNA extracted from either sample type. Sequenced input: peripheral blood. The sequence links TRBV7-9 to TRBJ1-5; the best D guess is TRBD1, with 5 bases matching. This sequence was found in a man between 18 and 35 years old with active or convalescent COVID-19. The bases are TGTGCCAGCAGCTCGGACACAAGCAATCAGCCCCAGCATTTT. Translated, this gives CASSSDTSNQPQHF. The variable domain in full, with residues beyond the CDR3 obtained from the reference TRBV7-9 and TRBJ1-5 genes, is DTGVSQNPRHKITKRGQNVTFRCDPISEHNRLYWYRQTLGQGPEFLTYFQNEAQLEKSRLLSDRFSAERPKGSFSTLEIQRTEQGDSAMYLCASSSDTSNQPQHFGDGTRLSIL.